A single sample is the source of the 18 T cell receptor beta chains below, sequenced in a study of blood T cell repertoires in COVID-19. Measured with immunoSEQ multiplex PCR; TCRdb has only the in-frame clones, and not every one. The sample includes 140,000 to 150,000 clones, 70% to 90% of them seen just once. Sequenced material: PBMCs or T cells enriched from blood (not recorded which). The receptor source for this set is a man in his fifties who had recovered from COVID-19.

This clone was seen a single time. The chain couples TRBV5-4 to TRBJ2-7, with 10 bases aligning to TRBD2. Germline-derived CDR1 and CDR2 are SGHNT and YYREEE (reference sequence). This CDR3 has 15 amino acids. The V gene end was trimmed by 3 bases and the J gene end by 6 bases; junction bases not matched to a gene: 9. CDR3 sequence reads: CASSSGLARTGEQYF. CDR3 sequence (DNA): TGTGCCAGCAGCTCGGGACTAGCGCGAACGGGCGAGCAGTACTTC.

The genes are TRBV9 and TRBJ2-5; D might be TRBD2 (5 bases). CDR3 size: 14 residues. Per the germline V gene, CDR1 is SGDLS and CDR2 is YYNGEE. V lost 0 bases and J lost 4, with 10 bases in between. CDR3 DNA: TGTGCCAGCAGCGTAGATGAGGGTATAGAGACCCAGTACTTC. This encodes CASSVDEGIETQYF.

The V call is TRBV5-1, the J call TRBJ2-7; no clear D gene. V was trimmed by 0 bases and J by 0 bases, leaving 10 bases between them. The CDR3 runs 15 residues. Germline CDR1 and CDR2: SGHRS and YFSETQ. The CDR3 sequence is CASSLDPASSYEQYV. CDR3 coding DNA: TGCGCCAGCAGCTTGGACCCCGCCAGCTCCTACGAGCAGTACGTC.

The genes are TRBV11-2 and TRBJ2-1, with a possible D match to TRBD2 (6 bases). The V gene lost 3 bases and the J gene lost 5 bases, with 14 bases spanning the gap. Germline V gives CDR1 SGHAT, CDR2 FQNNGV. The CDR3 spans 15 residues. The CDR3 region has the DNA TGTGCCAGCAGCTTCCGACCCAGGGAGGACAATGAGCAGTTCTTC. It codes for CASSFRPREDNEQFF.

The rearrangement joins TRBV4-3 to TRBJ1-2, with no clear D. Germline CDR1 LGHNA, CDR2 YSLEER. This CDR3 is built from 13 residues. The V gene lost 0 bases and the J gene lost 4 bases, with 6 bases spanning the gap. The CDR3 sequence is CASSQERGYGYTF. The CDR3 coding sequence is TGCGCCAGCAGCCAAGAACGGGGCTATGGCTACACCTTC.

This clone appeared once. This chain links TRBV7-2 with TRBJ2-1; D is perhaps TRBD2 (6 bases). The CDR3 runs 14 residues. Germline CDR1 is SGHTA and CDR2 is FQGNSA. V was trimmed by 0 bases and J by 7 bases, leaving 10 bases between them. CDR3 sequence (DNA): TGTGCCAGCAGCTTAGCGGGGGGTACGAATGAGCAGTTCTTC. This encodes CASSLAGGTNEQFF.

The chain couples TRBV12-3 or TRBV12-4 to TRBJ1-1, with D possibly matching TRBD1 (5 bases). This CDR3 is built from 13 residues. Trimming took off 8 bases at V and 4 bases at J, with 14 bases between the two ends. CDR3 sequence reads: CASEMRGGTEAFF. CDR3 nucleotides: TGTGCCAGCGAAATGCGGGGGGGCACTGAAGCTTTCTTT.

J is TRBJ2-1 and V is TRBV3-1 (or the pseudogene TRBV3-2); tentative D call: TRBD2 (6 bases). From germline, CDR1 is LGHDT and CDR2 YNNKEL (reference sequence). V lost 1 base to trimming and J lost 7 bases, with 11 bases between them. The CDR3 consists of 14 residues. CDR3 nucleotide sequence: TGTGCCAGCAGCCAAGTCGACGCGGGGAATGAGCAGTTCTTC. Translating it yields CASSQVDAGNEQFF.

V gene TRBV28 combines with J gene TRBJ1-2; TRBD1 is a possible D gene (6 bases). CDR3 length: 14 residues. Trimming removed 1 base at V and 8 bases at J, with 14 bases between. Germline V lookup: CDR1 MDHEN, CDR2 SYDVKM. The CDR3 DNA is TGTGCCAGCAGTTTATTTGGGGGCTTGGGAGGCTACACCTTC. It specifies CASSLFGGLGGYTF.

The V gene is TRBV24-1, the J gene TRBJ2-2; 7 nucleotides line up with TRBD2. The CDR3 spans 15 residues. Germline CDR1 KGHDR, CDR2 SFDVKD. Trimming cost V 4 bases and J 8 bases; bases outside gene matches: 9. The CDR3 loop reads CATSDSSREWGELFF. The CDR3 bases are TGTGCCACCAGTGACTCCTCGCGGGAGTGGGGGGAGCTGTTTTTT.

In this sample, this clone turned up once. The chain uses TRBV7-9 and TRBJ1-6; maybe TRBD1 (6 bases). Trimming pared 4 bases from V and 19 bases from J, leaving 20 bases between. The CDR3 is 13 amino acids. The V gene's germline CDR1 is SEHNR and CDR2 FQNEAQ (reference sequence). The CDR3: CASSSSEGGPFHF. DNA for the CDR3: TGTGCCAGCAGCTCTTCAGAAGGGGGTCCCTTTCACTTT.

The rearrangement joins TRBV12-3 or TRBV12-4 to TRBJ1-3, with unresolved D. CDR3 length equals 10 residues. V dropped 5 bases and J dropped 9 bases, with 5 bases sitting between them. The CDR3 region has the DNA TGTGCCAGCAGTCGTCGCACCATATATTTT. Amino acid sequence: CASSRRTIYF.

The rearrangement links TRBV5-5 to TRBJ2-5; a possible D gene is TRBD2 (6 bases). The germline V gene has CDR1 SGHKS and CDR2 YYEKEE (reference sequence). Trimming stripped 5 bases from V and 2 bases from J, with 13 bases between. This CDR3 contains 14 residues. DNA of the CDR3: TGTGCCAGCAGTAGACTAGGACCTCAAGAGACCCAGTACTTC. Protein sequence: CASSRLGPQETQYF.

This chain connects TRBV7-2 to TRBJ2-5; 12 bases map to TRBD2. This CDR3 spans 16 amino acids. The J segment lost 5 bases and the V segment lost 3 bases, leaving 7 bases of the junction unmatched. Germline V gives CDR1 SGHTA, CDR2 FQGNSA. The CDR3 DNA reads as TGTGCCAGCAGCTTTACTAGCGGGGGGCCATGGGAGACCCAGTACTTC. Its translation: CASSFTSGGPWETQYF.

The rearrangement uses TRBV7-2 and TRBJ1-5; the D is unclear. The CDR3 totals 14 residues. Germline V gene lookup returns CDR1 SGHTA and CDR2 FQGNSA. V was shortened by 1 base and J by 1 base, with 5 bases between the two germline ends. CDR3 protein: CASSLDGSNQPQHF. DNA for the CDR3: TGTGCCAGCAGCTTAGATGGCAGCAATCAGCCCCAGCATTTT.

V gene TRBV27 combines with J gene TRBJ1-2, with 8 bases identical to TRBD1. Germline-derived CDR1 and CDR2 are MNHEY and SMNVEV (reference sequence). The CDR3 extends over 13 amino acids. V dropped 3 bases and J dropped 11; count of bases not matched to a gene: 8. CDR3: CASSFARGRWYTF. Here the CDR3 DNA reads TGTGCCAGCAGTTTTGCCAGGGGGCGGTGGTACACCTTC.

The CDR3 region is CATGLSGLAFHEQFF. As DNA, the CDR3 is TGTGCAACAGGCCTCTCGGGACTAGCGTTCCATGAGCAGTTCTTC. This chain connects TRBV3-1 (or the pseudogene TRBV3-2) to TRBJ2-1; 10 bases match TRBD2. CDR3 size: 15 residues. In germline, CDR1 is LGHDT, CDR2 YNNKEL (reference sequence).

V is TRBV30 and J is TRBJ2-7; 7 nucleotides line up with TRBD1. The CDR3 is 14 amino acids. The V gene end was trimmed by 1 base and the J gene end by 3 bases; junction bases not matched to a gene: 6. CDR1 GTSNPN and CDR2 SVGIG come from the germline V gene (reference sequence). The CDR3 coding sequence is TGTGCCTGGAGTGGGACAGGCCATTACTACGAGCAGTACTTC. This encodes CAWSGTGHYYEQYF.